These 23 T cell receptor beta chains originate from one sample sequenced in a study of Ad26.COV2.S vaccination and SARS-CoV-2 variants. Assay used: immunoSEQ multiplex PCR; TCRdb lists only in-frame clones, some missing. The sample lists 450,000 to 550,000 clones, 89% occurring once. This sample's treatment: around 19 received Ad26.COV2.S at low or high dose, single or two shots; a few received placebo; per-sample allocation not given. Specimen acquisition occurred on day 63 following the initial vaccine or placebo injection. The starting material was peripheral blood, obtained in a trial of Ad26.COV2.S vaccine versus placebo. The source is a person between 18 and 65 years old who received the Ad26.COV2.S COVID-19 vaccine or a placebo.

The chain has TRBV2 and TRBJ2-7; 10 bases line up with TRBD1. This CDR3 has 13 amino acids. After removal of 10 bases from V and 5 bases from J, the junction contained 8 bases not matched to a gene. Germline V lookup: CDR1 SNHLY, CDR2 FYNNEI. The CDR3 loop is CAIRGQGFHEQYF. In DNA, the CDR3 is TGTGCCATTCGGGGACAGGGGTTCCACGAGCAGTACTTC. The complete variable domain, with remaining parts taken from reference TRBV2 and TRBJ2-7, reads EPEVTQTPSHQVTQMGQEVILRCVPISNHLYFYWYRQILGQKVEFLVSFYNNEISEKSEIFDDQFSVERPDGSNFTLKIRSTKLEDSAMYFCAIRGQGFHEQYFGPGTRLTVT.

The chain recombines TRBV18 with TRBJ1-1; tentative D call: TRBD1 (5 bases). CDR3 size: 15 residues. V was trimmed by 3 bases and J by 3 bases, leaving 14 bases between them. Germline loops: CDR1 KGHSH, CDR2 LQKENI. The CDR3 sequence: CASSPPGGTDTEAFF. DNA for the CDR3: TGTGCCAGCTCACCCCCGGGCGGGACTGACACTGAAGCTTTCTTT. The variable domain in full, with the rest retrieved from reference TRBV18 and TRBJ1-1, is NAGVMQNPRHLVRRRGQEARLRCSPMKGHSHVYWYRQLPEEGLKFMVYLQKENIIDESGMPKERFSAEFPKEGPSILRIQQVVRGDSAAYFCASSPPGGTDTEAFFGQGTRLTVV.

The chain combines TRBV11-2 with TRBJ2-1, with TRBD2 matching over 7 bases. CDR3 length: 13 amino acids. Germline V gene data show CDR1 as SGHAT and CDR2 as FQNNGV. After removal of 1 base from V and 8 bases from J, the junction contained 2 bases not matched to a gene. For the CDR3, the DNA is TGTGCCAGCAGCTTAGTGGGAGGGGATGAGCAGTTCTTC. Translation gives CASSLVGGDEQFF.

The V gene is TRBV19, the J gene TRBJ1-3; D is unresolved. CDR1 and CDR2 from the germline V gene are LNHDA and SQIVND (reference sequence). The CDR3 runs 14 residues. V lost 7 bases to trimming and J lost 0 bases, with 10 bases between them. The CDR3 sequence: CASKAKVSGNTIYF. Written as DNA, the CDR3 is TGTGCCAGTAAGGCGAAAGTCTCTGGAAACACCATATATTTT.

As DNA, the CDR3 is TGTGCCTGGGGGGACAGGGTAGCAACTAATGAAAAACTGTTTTTT. It yields the protein CAWGDRVATNEKLFF. The chain combines TRBV30 with TRBJ1-4; 9 bases map to TRBD1. The CDR3 length is 15 residues. Trimming at V came to 5 bases and at J to 0 bases, leaving 4 bases not matched to a gene. Germline CDR1 GTSNPN, CDR2 SVGIG (reference sequence).

CDR3 sequence: CASSASGSYYEQFF. The DNA for the CDR3 is TGTGCCAGCAGTGCGAGCGGGTCGTACTATGAGCAGTTCTTC. This chain links TRBV2 with TRBJ2-1; weak D call: TRBD2 (6 bases). Germline CDR1 reads SNHLY; CDR2 reads FYNNEI. The CDR3 sequence is 14 residues long. Trimming removed 4 bases from V and 8 bases from J, with 15 bases in between. Complete variable domain (other parts from reference TRBV2 and TRBJ2-1): EPEVTQTPSHQVTQMGQEVILRCVPISNHLYFYWYRQILGQKVEFLVSFYNNEISEKSEIFDDQFSVERPDGSNFTLKIRSTKLEDSAMYFCASSASGSYYEQFFGPGTRLTVL.

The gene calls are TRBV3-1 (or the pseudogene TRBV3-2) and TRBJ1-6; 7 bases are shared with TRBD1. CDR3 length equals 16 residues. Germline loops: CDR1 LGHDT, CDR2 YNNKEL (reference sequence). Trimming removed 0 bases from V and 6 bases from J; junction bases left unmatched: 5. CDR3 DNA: TGTGCCAGCAGCCAAGATATAGGGGGCCGTAATTCACCCCTCCACTTT. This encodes CASSQDIGGRNSPLHF.

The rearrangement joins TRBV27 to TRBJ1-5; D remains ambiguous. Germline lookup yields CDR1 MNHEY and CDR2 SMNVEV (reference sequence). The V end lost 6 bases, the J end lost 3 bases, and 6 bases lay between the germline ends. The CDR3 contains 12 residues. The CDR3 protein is CASSPTNQPQHF. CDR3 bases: TGTGCCAGCAGCCCCACCAATCAGCCCCAGCATTTT.

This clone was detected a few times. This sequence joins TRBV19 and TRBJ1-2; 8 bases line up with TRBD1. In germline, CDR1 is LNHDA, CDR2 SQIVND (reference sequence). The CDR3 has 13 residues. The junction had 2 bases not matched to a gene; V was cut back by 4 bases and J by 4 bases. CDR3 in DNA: TGTGCCAGTAGTAGACAGGGGAGCTATGGCTACACCTTC. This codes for CASSRQGSYGYTF. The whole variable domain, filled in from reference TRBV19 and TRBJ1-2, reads DGGITQSPKYLFRKEGQNVTLSCEQNLNHDAMYWYRQDPGQGLRLIYYSQIVNDFQKGDIAEGYSVSREKKESFPLTVTSAQKNPTAFYLCASSRQGSYGYTFGSGTRLTVV.

This chain's CDR3 is CASSSHNTGELFF. As DNA, the CDR3 is TGTGCCAGCAGCTCTCACAACACCGGGGAGCTGTTTTTT. The chain has TRBV5-4 and TRBJ2-2; D unclear. Germline V gene data show CDR1 as SGHNT and CDR2 as YYREEE (reference sequence). V was cut by 3 bases and J by 2 bases, with 5 bases left in between. The CDR3 has 13 residues.

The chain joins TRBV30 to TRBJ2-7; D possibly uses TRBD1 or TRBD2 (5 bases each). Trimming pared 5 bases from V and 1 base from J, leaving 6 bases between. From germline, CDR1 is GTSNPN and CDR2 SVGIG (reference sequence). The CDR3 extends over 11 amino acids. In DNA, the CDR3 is TGTGCCTGGGGGACGTCCTACGAGCAGTACTTC. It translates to CAWGTSYEQYF.

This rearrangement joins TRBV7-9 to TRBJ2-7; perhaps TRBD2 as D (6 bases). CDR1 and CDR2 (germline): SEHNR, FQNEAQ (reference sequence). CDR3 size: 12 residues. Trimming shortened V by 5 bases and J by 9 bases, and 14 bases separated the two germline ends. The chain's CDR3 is CASSPGPEGQYF. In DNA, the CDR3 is TGTGCCAGCAGCCCCGGACCGGAGGGGCAGTACTTC. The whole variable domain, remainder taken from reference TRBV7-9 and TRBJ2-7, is DTGVSQNPRHKITKRGQNVTFRCDPISEHNRLYWYRQTLGQGPEFLTYFQNEAQLEKSRLLSDRFSAERPKGSFSTLEIQRTEQGDSAMYLCASSPGPEGQYFGPGTRLTVT.

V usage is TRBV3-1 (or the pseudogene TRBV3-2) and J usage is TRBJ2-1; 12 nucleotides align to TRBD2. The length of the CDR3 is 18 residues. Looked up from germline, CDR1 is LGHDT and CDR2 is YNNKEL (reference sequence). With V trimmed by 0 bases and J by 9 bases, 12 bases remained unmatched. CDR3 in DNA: TGTGCCAGCAGCCAAGATCGTGGGGCTAGCGGGAGGGCCCTTGAGCAGTTCTTC. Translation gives CASSQDRGASGRALEQFF.

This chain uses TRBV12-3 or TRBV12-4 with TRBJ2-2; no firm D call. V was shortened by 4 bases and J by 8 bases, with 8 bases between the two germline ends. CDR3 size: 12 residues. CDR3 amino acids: CASSSVSGELFF. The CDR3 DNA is TGTGCCAGCAGTTCTGTATCGGGGGAGCTGTTTTTT.

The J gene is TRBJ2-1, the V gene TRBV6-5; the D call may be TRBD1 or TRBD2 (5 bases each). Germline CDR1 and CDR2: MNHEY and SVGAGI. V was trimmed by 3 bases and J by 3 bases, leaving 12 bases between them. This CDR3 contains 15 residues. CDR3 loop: CASSYLGEGYNEQFF. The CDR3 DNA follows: TGTGCCAGCAGTTATTTGGGGGAAGGCTACAATGAGCAGTTCTTC.

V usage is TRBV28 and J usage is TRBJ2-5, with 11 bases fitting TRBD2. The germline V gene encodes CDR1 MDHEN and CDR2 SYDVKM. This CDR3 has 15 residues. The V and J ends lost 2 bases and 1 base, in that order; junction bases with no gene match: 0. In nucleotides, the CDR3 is TGTGCCAGCAGTTTAGGGACTAGCGGCCAAGAGACCCAGTACTTC. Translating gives CASSLGTSGQETQYF. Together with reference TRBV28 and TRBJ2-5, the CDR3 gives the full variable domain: DVKVTQSSRYLVKRTGEKVFLECVQDMDHENMFWYRQDPGLGLRLIYFSYDVKMKEKGDIPEGYSVSREKKERFSLILESASTNQTSMYLCASSLGTSGQETQYFGPGTRLLVL.

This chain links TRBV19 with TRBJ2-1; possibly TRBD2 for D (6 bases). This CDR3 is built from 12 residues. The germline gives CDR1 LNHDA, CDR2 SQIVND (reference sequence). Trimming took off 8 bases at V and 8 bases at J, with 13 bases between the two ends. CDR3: CASGQWGDEQFF. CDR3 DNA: TGTGCCAGTGGGCAGTGGGGGGATGAGCAGTTCTTC. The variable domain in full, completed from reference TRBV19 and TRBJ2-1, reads DGGITQSPKYLFRKEGQNVTLSCEQNLNHDAMYWYRQDPGQGLRLIYYSQIVNDFQKGDIAEGYSVSREKKESFPLTVTSAQKNPTAFYLCASGQWGDEQFFGPGTRLTVL.

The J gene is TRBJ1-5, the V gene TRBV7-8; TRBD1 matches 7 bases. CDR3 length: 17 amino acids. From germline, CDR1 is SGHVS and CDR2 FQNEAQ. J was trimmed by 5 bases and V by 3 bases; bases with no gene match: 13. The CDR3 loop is CASSFLRSWQGDQPQHF. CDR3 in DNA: TGTGCCAGCAGCTTTTTGCGGTCTTGGCAGGGGGATCAGCCCCAGCATTTT. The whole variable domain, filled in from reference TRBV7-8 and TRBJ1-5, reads GAGVSQSPRYKVAKRGQDVALRCDPISGHVSLFWYQQALGQGPEFLTYFQNEAQLDKSGLPSDRFFAERPEGSVSTLKIQRTQQEDSAVYLCASSFLRSWQGDQPQHFGDGTRLSIL.

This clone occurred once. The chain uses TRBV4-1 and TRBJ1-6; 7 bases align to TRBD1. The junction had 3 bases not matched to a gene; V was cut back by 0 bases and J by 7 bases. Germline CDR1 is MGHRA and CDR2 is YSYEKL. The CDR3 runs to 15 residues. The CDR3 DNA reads TGCGCCAGCAGCCAAGAACAGGGGTTGAATTCACCCCTCCACTTT. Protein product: CASSQEQGLNSPLHF.

The CDR3 DNA reads TGTGCCTGGAGGGACAGGGGGCGGGATGAGCAGTTCTTC. Translated: CAWRDRGRDEQFF. The V gene is TRBV30, the J gene TRBJ2-1; 11 bases line up with TRBD1. The CDR3 has 13 amino acids. J gave up 8 bases and V 3 bases, and 3 bases lay outside the gene matches. Looked up from germline, CDR1 is GTSNPN and CDR2 is SVGIG (reference sequence).

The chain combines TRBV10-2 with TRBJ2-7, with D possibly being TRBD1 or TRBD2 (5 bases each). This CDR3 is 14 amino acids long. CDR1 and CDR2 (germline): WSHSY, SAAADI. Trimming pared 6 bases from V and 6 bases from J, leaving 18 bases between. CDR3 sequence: CASRPGTVHAEQYF. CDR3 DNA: TGCGCCAGCAGGCCCGGGACCGTTCACGCCGAGCAGTACTTC.

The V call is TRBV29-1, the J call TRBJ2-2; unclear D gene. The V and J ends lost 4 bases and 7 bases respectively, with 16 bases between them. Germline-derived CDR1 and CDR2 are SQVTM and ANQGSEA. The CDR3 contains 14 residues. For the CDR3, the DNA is TGCAGCGTTGGTGGCTTCAACCTGGGCGGGGAGCTGTTTTTT. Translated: CSVGGFNLGGELFF.

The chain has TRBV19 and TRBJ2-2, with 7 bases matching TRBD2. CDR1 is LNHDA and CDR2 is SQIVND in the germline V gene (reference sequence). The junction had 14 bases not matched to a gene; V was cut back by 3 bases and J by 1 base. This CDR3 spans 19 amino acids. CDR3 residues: CASSIPISRLALNTGELFF. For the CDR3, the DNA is TGTGCCAGTAGTATCCCGATCTCCAGACTAGCCTTGAACACCGGGGAGCTGTTTTTT.